The next 10 T cell receptor beta chains were all read from a single sample in a study of OX40 agonist ivuxolimab in advanced cancers. Using immunoSEQ multiplex PCR, the repertoire was profiled, and TCRdb retains in-frame clones only, with some absent. The data show 75,000 to 100,000 clones, 90% seen once. The specimen comprised CD4+ or CD8+ T cells sorted from blood, sampled in a trial of the OX40 agonist ivuxolimab. Receptors were obtained from an adult with an advanced solid tumor such as melanoma, head and neck, liver or kidney cancer.

This chain connects TRBV5-1 to TRBJ2-5; 10 positions match TRBD1. The CDR3 spans 15 residues. Germline loops: CDR1 SGHRS, CDR2 YFSETQ. J lost 4 bases, V lost 2 bases, and 5 bases had no gene match. Here the CDR3 reads CASSLDGDRGETQYF. The CDR3 nucleotides read TGCGCCAGCAGCTTAGATGGGGACAGGGGAGAGACCCAGTACTTC.

This clone was detected a few times. The chain couples TRBV19 to TRBJ2-4; tentatively, D is TRBD1 or TRBD2 (7 bases each). Germline CDR1 is LNHDA and CDR2 is SQIVND (reference sequence). There are 17 residues in the CDR3. V was shortened by 3 bases and J by 1 base, with 16 bases between the two germline ends. In nucleotides, the CDR3 is TGTGCCAGTAGTATGGGGGAGGGGGCAGTTGCCAAAAACATTCAGTACTTC. This codes for CASSMGEGAVAKNIQYF. The full variable domain, its missing parts supplied by reference TRBV19 and TRBJ2-4, is DGGITQSPKYLFRKEGQNVTLSCEQNLNHDAMYWYRQDPGQGLRLIYYSQIVNDFQKGDIAEGYSVSREKKESFPLTVTSAQKNPTAFYLCASSMGEGAVAKNIQYFGAGTRLSVL.

V and J are TRBV7-2 and TRBJ2-2; D remains ambiguous. Trimming stripped 5 bases from V and 4 bases from J, with 8 bases between. This CDR3 has 13 residues. Germline V gene lookup returns CDR1 SGHTA and CDR2 FQGNSA. The CDR3 protein is CASSPPATGELFF. In nucleotides, the CDR3 is TGTGCCAGCAGCCCCCCCGCCACCGGGGAGCTGTTTTTT.

The chain has TRBV7-2 and TRBJ1-1; the D gene is possibly TRBD1 (5 bases). With 1 base removed from V and 7 bases from J, the gap between germline ends came to 16 bases. This CDR3 is 15 amino acids long. Germline CDR1 reads SGHTA; CDR2 reads FQGNSA. The CDR3 bases are TGTGCCAGCAGCTTAGTAAGGGGCAATTGGCTTGAAGCTTTCTTT. Encoded protein: CASSLVRGNWLEAFF.

The chain carries TRBV6-6 and TRBJ1-5; D is unresolved. Trimming stripped 6 bases from V and 1 base from J, with 13 bases between. Germline V gives CDR1 MNHNY, CDR2 SVGAGI (reference sequence). The CDR3 runs to 15 residues. The CDR3 sequence: CASSPGTRSNQPQHF. The CDR3 coding sequence is TGTGCCAGCAGCCCCGGTACGAGAAGCAATCAGCCCCAGCATTTT.

The rearrangement links TRBV5-1 to TRBJ1-2, with D possibly matching TRBD1 (6 bases). V lost 4 bases and J lost 1, with 11 bases in between. This CDR3 contains 14 residues. Per the germline V gene, CDR1 is SGHRS and CDR2 is YFSETQ. The CDR3 sequence is CASSPGQLNYGYTF. CDR3 nucleotide sequence: TGCGCCAGCAGCCCCGGACAGCTTAACTATGGCTACACCTTC.

This clone was detected once. The chain has TRBV29-1 and TRBJ2-1; the match to TRBD2 covers 13 bases. CDR1 is SQVTM, CDR2 ANQGSEA, per germline. The CDR3 extends over 15 amino acids. V lost 4 bases and J lost 7; bases outside the gene matches: 7. In DNA form, the CDR3 reads TGCAGCGTTGGAGGACTAGCGGGAGTCAATAATGAGCAGTTCTTC. It specifies CSVGGLAGVNNEQFF.

The CDR3 protein is CASSFETGGFYSNQPQHF. DNA for the CDR3: TGTGCCAGCAGTTTTGAGACAGGGGGCTTTTATAGCAATCAGCCCCAGCATTTT. The V gene is TRBV28, the J gene TRBJ1-5, with 10 bases identical to TRBD1. The CDR3 has 18 amino acids. Per the germline V gene, CDR1 is MDHEN and CDR2 is SYDVKM. After removal of 3 bases from V and 0 bases from J, the junction contained 8 bases not matched to a gene. Combining the CDR3 with reference TRBV28 and TRBJ1-5 gives the whole variable domain DVKVTQSSRYLVKRTGEKVFLECVQDMDHENMFWYRQDPGLGLRLIYFSYDVKMKEKGDIPEGYSVSREKKERFSLILESASTNQTSMYLCASSFETGGFYSNQPQHFGDGTRLSIL.

The rearrangement links TRBV6-5 to TRBJ2-7; tentatively, D is TRBD1 (5 bases). V lost 6 bases and J lost 2, with 17 bases in between. The CDR3 runs to 15 residues. The germline gives CDR1 MNHEY, CDR2 SVGAGI. This chain's CDR3 is CASRTPAGNPYEQYF. Here the CDR3 DNA reads TGTGCCAGCAGGACACCCGCAGGGAACCCCTACGAGCAGTACTTC.

The chain uses TRBV7-9 and TRBJ1-5; D is perhaps TRBD1 (6 bases). Germline CDR1 is SEHNR and CDR2 is FQNEAQ (reference sequence). There are 12 residues in the CDR3. V was pared by 8 bases and J by 4 bases, with 9 bases between. The CDR3 loop reads CASGTPNQPQHF. In DNA form, the CDR3 reads TGTGCCAGCGGGACACCAAATCAGCCCCAGCATTTT.